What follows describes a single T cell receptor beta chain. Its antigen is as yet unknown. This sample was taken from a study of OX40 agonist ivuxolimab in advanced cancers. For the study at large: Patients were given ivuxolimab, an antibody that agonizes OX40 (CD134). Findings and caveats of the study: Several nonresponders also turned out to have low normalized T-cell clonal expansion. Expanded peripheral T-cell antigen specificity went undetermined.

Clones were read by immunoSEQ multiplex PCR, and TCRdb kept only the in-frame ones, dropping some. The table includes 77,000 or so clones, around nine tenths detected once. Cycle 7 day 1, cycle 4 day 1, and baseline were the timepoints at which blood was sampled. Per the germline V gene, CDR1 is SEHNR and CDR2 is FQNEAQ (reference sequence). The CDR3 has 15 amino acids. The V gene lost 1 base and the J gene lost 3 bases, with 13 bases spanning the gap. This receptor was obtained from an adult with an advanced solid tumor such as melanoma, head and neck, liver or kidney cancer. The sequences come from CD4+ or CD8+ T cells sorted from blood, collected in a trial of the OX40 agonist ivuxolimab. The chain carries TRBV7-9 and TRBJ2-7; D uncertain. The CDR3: CASSLGAQQSYEQYF. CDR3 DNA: TGTGCCAGCAGCTTAGGGGCACAACAGAGCTACGAGCAGTACTTC.